These T cell receptor beta chains were read from a single sample in a study of blood T cells in healthy people across ages. In TCRdb, the 5' RACE reads were re-called with MiXCR into one record per CDR3 protein. Of roughly 1,700,000 distinct CDR3 sequences in the sample, under 30% were seen once. Sequenced input: blood. The receptors originated from a woman aged 25-40 years in good health. CDR3s include the opening cysteine and the closing phenylalanine or tryptophan. The order of the fields is J gene, clone size, V gene, D gene, CDR3 DNA, CDR3 protein. A D gene is named only where the DNA matches it firmly. Not every row has a clone size; where given, it reads once, few, many or a size class.

J gene: TRBJ1-2; clone size: -; V gene: TRBV3-1; D gene: TRBD1; CDR3 DNA: TGTGCCAGCAGCCAAGATTGGGGAACGGGACAGCTCGTAAAAGGCTACACCTTC; CDR3 protein: CASSQDWGTGQLVKGYTF
J gene: TRBJ1-2; clone size: few; V gene: TRBV27; D gene: -; CDR3 DNA: TGTGCCAGCAGTTTCGGGGGAATGGCCTATGGCTACACCTTC; CDR3 protein: CASSFGGMAYGYTF
J gene: TRBJ2-5; clone size: few; V gene: TRBV20-1; D gene: -; CDR3 DNA: TGCAGTGCCCACGCGGGACTCCAAGGGGAGACCCAGTACTTC; CDR3 protein: CSAHAGLQGETQYF
J gene: TRBJ2-3; clone size: many; V gene: TRBV4-3; D gene: -; CDR3 DNA: TGCGCCAGCAGCTCGGACTACACAGATACGCAGTATTTT; CDR3 protein: CASSSDYTDTQYF
J gene: TRBJ2-1; clone size: many; V gene: TRBV29-1; D gene: TRBD1; CDR3 DNA: TGCAGCGTTGAAAGTTGGACAGGGCCTTACAATGAGCAGTTCTTC; CDR3 protein: CSVESWTGPYNEQFF
J gene: TRBJ2-1; clone size: once; V gene: TRBV2; D gene: TRBD2; CDR3 DNA: TGTGCCAGCAGTGAAATGAGGCGCCTAGCGGCCTACAATGAGCAGTTCTTC; CDR3 protein: CASSEMRRLAAYNEQFF
J gene: TRBJ2-5; clone size: -; V gene: TRBV7-2; D gene: TRBD2; CDR3 DNA: TGTGCCAGCACTCGAGGTAGCGGGAGGGCCATTGAGACCCAGTACTTC; CDR3 protein: CASTRGSGRAIETQYF
J gene: TRBJ2-1; clone size: few; V gene: TRBV20-1; D gene: -; CDR3 DNA: TGCAGTGCTCCCGGGACTCTCGTGAGGAATGAGCAGTTCTTC; CDR3 protein: CSAPGTLVRNEQFF
J gene: TRBJ1-6; clone size: -; V gene: TRBV12-3/TRBV12-4; D gene: -; CDR3 DNA: TGTGCCAGCAGTCCCGGGCGGGGGCGCGGTTCACCCCTCCACTTT; CDR3 protein: CASSPGRGRGSPLHF
J gene: TRBJ1-5; clone size: -; V gene: TRBV18; D gene: TRBD1; CDR3 DNA: TGTGCCAGCTCGCTTTTGCCCGGGACAGGGAAGAATCAGCCCCGGCATTTT; CDR3 protein: CASSLLPGTGKNQPRHF
J gene: TRBJ2-3; clone size: few; V gene: TRBV20-1; D gene: TRBD2; CDR3 DNA: TGCAGTGCTAGAATTTCCCTAGCGGGGGCAGATACGCAGTATTTT; CDR3 protein: CSARISLAGADTQYF
J gene: TRBJ2-7; clone size: few; V gene: TRBV6-5; D gene: -; CDR3 DNA: TGTGCCAGCAGGGCACCGATCGGGACGCCCCACTACGAGCAGTACTTC; CDR3 protein: CASRAPIGTPHYEQYF
J gene: TRBJ1-2; clone size: -; V gene: TRBV5-1; D gene: -; CDR3 DNA: TGCGCCAGCAATACGGGGGGCAAGAACTATGGCTACACCTTC; CDR3 protein: CASNTGGKNYGYTF
J gene: TRBJ1-2; clone size: few; V gene: TRBV5-1; D gene: -; CDR3 DNA: TGCGCCAGCAGCTTGATCTCGGGATTCGGTGGCTACACCTTC; CDR3 protein: CASSLISGFGGYTF
J gene: TRBJ2-3; clone size: many; V gene: TRBV5-1; D gene: TRBD2; CDR3 DNA: TGCGCCAGCAGCTTGGTGCTAGCGGGGGGAACTACAGATACGCAGTATTTT; CDR3 protein: CASSLVLAGGTTDTQYF
J gene: TRBJ2-3; clone size: -; V gene: TRBV5-1; D gene: -; CDR3 DNA: TGCGCCAGCAGCTGGTCTGGGGGCGGCACAGATACGCAGTATTTT; CDR3 protein: CASSWSGGGTDTQYF
J gene: TRBJ1-1; clone size: -; V gene: TRBV9; D gene: -; CDR3 DNA: TGTGCCAGCAGCCCATATCATTTGGGCGGCACTGAAGCTTTCTTT; CDR3 protein: CASSPYHLGGTEAFF
J gene: TRBJ2-5; clone size: -; V gene: TRBV2; D gene: TRBD2; CDR3 DNA: TGTGCCAGCAGTGATTCGAGGGAGAAGCGGGGGTACCCGTACCAAGAGACCCAGTACTTC; CDR3 protein: CASSDSREKRGYPYQETQYF
J gene: TRBJ1-2; clone size: many; V gene: TRBV6-6; D gene: -; CDR3 DNA: TGTGCCAGTTTCAGGGTAAACTATGGCTACACCTTC; CDR3 protein: CASFRVNYGYTF
J gene: TRBJ2-1; clone size: many; V gene: TRBV20-1; D gene: TRBD2; CDR3 DNA: TGCAGTGCTACACCGGGACTAGCGGACAATGAGCAGTTCTTC; CDR3 protein: CSATPGLADNEQFF
J gene: TRBJ2-3; clone size: few; V gene: TRBV5-1; D gene: -; CDR3 DNA: TGCGCCAGCAGCTTGGAGGGACTGGGCAAGACAGATACGCAGTATTTT; CDR3 protein: CASSLEGLGKTDTQYF
J gene: TRBJ2-7; clone size: -; V gene: TRBV19; D gene: -; CDR3 DNA: TGTGCCAGTAGTATTCCCGGGAGTAGGTACGAGCAGTACTTC; CDR3 protein: CASSIPGSRYEQYF
J gene: TRBJ2-7; clone size: -; V gene: TRBV11-2; D gene: TRBD2; CDR3 DNA: TGTGCCAGCAGCTCAGTGACTAGCGGGGGTAGCTACGAGCAGTACTTC; CDR3 protein: CASSSVTSGGSYEQYF
J gene: TRBJ2-7; clone size: -; V gene: TRBV7-2; D gene: TRBD2; CDR3 DNA: TGTGCCAGCAGCTATCTAGCGGGAGGGCCTCAGAGGTACGAGCAGTACTTC; CDR3 protein: CASSYLAGGPQRYEQYF
J gene: TRBJ2-5; clone size: few; V gene: TRBV2; D gene: -; CDR3 DNA: TGTGCCAGCAGGGGTAGCACAAGCGGTGAGACCCAGTACTTC; CDR3 protein: CASRGSTSGETQYF